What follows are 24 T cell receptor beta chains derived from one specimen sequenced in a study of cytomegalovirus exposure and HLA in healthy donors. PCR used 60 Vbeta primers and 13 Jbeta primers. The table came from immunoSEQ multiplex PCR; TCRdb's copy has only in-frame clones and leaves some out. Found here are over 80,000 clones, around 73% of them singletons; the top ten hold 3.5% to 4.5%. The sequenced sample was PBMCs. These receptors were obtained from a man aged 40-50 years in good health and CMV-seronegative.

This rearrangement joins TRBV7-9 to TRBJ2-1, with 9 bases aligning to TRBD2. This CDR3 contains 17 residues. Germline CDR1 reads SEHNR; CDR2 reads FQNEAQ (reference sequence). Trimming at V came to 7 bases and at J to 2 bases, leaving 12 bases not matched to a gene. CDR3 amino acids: CASTPPWLAGPYNEQFF. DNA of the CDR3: TGTGCCAGCACCCCGCCGTGGCTAGCGGGGCCCTACAATGAGCAGTTCTTC. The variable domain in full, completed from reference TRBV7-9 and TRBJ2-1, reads DTGVSQNPRHKITKRGQNVTFRCDPISEHNRLYWYRQTLGQGPEFLTYFQNEAQLEKSRLLSDRFSAERPKGSFSTLEIQRTEQGDSAMYLCASTPPWLAGPYNEQFFGPGTRLTVL.

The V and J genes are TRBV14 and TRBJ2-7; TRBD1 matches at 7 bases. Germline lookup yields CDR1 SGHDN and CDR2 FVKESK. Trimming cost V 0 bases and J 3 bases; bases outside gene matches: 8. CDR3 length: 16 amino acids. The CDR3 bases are TGTGCCAGCAGCCAAGATGGCAGGACAGGACACTACGAGCAGTACTTC. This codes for CASSQDGRTGHYEQYF. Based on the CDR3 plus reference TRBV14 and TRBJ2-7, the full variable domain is EAGVTQFPSHSVIEKGQTVTLRCDPISGHDNLYWYRRVMGKEIKFLLHFVKESKQDESGMPNNRFLAERTGGTYSTLKVQPAELEDSGVYFCASSQDGRTGHYEQYFGPGTRLTVT.

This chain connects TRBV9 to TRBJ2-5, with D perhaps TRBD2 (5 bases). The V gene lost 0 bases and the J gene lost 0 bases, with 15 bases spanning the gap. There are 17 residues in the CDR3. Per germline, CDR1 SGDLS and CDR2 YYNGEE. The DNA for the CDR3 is TGTGCCAGCAGCGTAGGGCCTTCCGGGAAGTACCAAGAGACCCAGTACTTC. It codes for CASSVGPSGKYQETQYF.

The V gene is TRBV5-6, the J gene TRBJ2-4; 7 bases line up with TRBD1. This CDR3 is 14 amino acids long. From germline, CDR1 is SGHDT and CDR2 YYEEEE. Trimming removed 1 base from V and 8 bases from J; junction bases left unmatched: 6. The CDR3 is CASSLLTGIDIQYF. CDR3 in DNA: TGTGCCAGCAGCTTGTTGACAGGGATAGACATTCAGTACTTC.

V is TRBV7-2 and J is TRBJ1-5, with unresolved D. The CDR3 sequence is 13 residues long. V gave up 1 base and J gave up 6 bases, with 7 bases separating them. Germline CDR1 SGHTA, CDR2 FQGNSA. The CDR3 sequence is CASSLGPSQPQHF. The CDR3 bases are TGTGCCAGCAGCTTAGGTCCCAGTCAGCCCCAGCATTTT.

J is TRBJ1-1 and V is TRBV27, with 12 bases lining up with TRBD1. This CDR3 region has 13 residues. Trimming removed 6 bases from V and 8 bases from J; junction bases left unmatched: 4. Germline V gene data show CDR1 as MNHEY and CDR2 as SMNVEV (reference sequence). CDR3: CASSLGQGAEAFF. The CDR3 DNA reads TGTGCCAGCAGCCTGGGACAGGGGGCCGAAGCTTTCTTT.

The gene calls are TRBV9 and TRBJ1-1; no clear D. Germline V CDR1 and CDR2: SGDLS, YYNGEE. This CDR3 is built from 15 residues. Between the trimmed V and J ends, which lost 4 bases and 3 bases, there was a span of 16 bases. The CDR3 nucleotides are TGTGCCAGCAGCCTACGAGCGGGAGGTTACACTGAAGCTTTCTTT. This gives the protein CASSLRAGGYTEAFF.

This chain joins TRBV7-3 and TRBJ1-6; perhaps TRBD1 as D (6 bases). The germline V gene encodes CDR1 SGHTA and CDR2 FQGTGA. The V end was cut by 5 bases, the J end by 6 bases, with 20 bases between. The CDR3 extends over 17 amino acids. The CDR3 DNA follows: TGTGCCAGCAGCCTCACGGGGGGGCAGTCGGGTAATTCACCCCTCCACTTT. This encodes CASSLTGGQSGNSPLHF.

CDR3 residues: CASSLGGGDTDTQYF. CDR3 nucleotides: TGTGCCAGCAGCTTGGGTGGGGGGGACACAGATACGCAGTATTTT. The V call is TRBV7-2, the J call TRBJ2-3; 7 positions match TRBD2. The ends lost 3 bases at V and 2 bases at J; junction bases unmatched: 5. The CDR3 sequence is 15 residues long. In germline, CDR1 is SGHTA, CDR2 FQGNSA.

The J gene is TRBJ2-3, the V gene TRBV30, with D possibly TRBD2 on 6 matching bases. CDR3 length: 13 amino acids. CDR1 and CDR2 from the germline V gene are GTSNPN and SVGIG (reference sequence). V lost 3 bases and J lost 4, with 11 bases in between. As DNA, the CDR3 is TGTGCCTGGAGACTGCTAGCGCCAGATACGCAGTATTTT. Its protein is CAWRLLAPDTQYF.

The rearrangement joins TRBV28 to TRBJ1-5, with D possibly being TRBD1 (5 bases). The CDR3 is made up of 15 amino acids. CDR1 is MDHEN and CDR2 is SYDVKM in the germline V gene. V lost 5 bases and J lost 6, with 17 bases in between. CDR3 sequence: CASSMYFGAVQPQHF. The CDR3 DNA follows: TGTGCCAGCAGTATGTATTTTGGGGCGGTTCAGCCCCAGCATTTT.

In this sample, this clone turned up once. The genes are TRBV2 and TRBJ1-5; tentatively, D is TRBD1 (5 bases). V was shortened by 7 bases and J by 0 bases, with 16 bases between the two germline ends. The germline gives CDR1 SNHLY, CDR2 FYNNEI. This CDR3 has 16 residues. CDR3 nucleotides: TGTGCCAGCACCGAAGGTAGGACACCTAGCAATCAGCCCCAGCATTTT. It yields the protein CASTEGRTPSNQPQHF.

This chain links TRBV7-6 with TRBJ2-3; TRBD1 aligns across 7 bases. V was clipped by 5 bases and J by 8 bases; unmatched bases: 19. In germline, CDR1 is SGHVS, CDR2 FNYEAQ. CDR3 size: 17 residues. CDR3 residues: CASSNRQGSYQEATQYF. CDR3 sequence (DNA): TGTGCCAGCAGCAACCGACAGGGTAGCTACCAAGAGGCTACGCAGTATTTT. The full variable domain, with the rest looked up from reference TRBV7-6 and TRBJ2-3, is GAGVSQSPRYKVTKRGQDVALRCDPISGHVSLYWYRQALGQGPEFLTYFNYEAQQDKSGLPNDRFSAERPEGSISTLTIQRTEQRDSAMYRCASSNRQGSYQEATQYFGPGTRLTVL.

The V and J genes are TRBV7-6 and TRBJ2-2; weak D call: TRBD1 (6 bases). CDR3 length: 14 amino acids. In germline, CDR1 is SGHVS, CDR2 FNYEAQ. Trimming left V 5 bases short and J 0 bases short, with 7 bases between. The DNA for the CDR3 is TGTGCCAGCAGCCGGACAGCGAACACCGGGGAGCTGTTTTTT. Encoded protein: CASSRTANTGELFF.

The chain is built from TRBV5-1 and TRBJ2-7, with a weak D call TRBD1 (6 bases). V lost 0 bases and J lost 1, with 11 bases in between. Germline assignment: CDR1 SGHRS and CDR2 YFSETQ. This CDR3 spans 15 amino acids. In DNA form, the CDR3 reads TGCGCCAGCAGCTTGGACAGGGTAGCATCCTACGAGCAGTACTTC. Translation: CASSLDRVASYEQYF.

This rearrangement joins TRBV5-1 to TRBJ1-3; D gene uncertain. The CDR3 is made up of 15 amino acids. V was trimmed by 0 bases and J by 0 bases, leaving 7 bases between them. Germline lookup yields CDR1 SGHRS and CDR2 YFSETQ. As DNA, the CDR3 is TGCGCCAGCAGCTTGGAGCCACTCTCTGGAAACACCATATATTTT. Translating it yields CASSLEPLSGNTIYF.

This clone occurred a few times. The CDR3 nucleotides read TGCAGCGTTGGACAGGTAGAGTTGGGGCGGGAGCAGTACTTC. This encodes CSVGQVELGREQYF. The chain carries TRBV29-1 and TRBJ2-7; D possibly corresponds to TRBD1 (6 bases). The CDR3 contains 14 residues. The germline CDR1 and CDR2 sequences are SQVTM and ANQGSEA. Trimming shortened V by 4 bases and J by 7 bases, and 20 bases separated the two germline ends.

CDR3 bases: TGCGCCAGCAGCTTGGTTGCGGAATTCACCGGGGAGCTGTTTTTT. It codes for CASSLVAEFTGELFF. The rearrangement links TRBV5-1 to TRBJ2-2; D gene unclear. The CDR3 contains 15 residues. Between the trimmed V and J ends, which lost 0 bases and 4 bases, there was a span of 10 bases. Germline CDR1 reads SGHRS; CDR2 reads YFSETQ.

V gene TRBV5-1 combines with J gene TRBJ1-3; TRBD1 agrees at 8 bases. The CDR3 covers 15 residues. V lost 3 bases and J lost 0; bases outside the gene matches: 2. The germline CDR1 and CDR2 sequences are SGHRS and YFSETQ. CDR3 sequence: CASSSGQGSGNTIYF. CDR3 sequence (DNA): TGCGCCAGCAGCTCCGGACAGGGCTCTGGAAACACCATATATTTT.

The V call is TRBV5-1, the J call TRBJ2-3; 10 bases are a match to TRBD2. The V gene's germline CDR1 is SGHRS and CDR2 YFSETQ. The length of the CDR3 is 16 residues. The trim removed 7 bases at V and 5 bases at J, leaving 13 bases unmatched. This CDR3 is CASGRSAGGPIDTQYF. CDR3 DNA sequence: TGCGCCAGCGGCCGATCAGCGGGGGGGCCCATAGATACGCAGTATTTT.

Written as DNA, the CDR3 is TGTGCCAGCAGTACGGGCCCGGGGGGCCAAGAGACCCAGTACTTC. Its protein product is CASSTGPGGQETQYF. The chain recombines TRBV6-5 with TRBJ2-5, with 7 bases lining up with TRBD2. Germline-derived CDR1 and CDR2 are MNHEY and SVGAGI. The CDR3 runs to 15 residues. V shed 5 bases and J 1 base; nucleotides not matched to a gene: 7.

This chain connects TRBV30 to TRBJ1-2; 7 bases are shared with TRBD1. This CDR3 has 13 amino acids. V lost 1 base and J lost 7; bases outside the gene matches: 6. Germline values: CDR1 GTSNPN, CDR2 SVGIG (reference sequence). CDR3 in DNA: TGTGCCTGGAGTGGTGACAGGGTGGGTGGCTACACCTTC. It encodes CAWSGDRVGGYTF.

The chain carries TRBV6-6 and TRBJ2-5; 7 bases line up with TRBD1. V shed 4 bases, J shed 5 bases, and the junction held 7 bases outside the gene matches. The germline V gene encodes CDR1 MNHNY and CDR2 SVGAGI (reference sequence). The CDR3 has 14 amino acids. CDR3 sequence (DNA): TGTGCCAGCAGTTTCTCCACAGGGGACGAGACCCAGTACTTC. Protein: CASSFSTGDETQYF.

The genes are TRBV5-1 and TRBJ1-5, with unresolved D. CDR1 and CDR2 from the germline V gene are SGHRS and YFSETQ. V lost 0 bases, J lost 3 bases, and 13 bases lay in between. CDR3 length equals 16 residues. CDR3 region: CASSLEPDMANQPQHF. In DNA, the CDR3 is TGCGCCAGCAGCTTGGAACCCGACATGGCCAATCAGCCCCAGCATTTT. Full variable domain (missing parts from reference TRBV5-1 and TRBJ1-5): KAGVTQTPRYLIKTRGQQVTLSCSPISGHRSVSWYQQTPGQGLQFLFEYFSETQRNKGNFPGRFSGRQFSNSRSEMNVSTLELGDSALYLCASSLEPDMANQPQHFGDGTRLSIL.